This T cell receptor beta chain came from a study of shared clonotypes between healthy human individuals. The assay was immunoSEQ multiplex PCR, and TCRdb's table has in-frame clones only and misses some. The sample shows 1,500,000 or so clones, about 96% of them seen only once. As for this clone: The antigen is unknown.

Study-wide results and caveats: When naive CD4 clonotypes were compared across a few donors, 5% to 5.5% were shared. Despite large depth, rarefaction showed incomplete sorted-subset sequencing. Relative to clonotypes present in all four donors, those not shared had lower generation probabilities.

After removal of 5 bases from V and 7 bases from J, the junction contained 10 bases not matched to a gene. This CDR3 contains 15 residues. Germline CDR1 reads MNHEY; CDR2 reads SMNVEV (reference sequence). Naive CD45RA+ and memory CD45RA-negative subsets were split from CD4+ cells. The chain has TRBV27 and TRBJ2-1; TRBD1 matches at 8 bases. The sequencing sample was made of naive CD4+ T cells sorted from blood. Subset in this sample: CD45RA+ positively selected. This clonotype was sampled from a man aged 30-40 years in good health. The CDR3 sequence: CASSRGQGALNEQFF. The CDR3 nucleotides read TGTGCCAGCAGTCGTGGGCAGGGGGCTTTGAATGAGCAGTTCTTC.